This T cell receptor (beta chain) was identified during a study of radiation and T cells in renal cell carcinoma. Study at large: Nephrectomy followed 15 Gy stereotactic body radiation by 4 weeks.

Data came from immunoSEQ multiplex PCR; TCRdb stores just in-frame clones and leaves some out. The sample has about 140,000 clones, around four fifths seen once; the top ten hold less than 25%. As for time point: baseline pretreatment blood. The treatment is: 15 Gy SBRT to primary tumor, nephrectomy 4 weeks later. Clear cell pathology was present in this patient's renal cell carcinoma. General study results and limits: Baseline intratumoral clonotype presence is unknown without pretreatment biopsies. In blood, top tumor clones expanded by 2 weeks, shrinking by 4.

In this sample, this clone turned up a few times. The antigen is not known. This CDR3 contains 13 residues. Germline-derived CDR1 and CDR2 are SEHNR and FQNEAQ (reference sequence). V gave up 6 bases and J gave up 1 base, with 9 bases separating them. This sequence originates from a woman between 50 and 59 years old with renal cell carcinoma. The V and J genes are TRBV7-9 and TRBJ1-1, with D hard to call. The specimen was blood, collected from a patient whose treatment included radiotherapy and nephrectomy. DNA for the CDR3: TGTGCCAGCAGTCCTATTGGGAACACTGAAGCTTTCTTT. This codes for CASSPIGNTEAFF.